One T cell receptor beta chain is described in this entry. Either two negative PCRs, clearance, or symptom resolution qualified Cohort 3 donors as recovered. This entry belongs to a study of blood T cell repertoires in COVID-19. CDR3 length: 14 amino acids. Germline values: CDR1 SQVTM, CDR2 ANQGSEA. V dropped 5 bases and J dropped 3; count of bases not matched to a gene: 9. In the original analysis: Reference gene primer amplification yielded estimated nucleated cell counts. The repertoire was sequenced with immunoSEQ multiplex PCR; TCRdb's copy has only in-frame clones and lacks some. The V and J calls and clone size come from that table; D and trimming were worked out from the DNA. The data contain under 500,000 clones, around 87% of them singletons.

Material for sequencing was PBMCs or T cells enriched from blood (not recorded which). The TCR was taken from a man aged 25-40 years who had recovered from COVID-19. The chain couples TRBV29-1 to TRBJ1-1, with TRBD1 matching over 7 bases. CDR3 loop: CSVYPTGLDTEAFF. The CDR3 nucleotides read TGCAGCGTTTACCCGACAGGGTTAGACACTGAAGCTTTCTTT.